This is a list of T cell receptor beta chains from one sample in a study of T cells expressing NK-cell markers. After re-calling the 5' RACE reads, TCRdb lists one entry per CDR3 protein, DNA absent. The ten top clones account for roughly 4.2%, within a sample of around 260,000 distinct CDR3 sequences. The sample consisted of blood T cells: a sorted CD56 or NKG2C T cell subset, CD4+ or CD8+ T cells, or bulk PBMC T cells (not recorded which). These receptor sequences come from a woman aged 18 to 75 in good health. Both conserved end residues are part of each CDR3.

v_call,j_call,cdr3_aa
TRBV10-3,TRBJ2-1,CAISDPAGGANEQFF
TRBV25-1,TRBJ2-1,CASSESIPGLAGVTYNEQFF
TRBV28,TRBJ2-5,CASTRHHGGQSQETQYF
TRBV7-3,TRBJ1-6,CASSLTVNSPLHF
TRBV21-1,TRBJ1-1,CASSKETGPTEAFF
TRBV4-2,TRBJ1-2,CASSQDKGVGYTF
TRBV12-3/TRBV12-4,TRBJ2-3,CASSFTGGRTNTDTQYF
TRBV6-2/TRBV6-3,TRBJ1-5,CASSYFDSNNQPQHF
TRBV5-6,TRBJ2-5,CASSSLGLAGEETQYF
TRBV12-3/TRBV12-4,TRBJ1-2,CASSLFGGARGYTF
TRBV3-1,TRBJ2-7,CASSPTAGTGHREQYF
TRBV4-3,TRBJ2-3,CASSKGLRAADTQYF
TRBV2,TRBJ2-5,CASILEGLAGGQETQYF
TRBV12-3/TRBV12-4,TRBJ2-3,CASTLRTSGRGTQYF
TRBV5-1,TRBJ1-2,CASSGRTDNYGYTF
TRBV7-3,TRBJ2-5,CASSPAHLRETQYF
TRBV5-1,TRBJ2-1,CASSLVGRAESSYNEQFF
TRBV20-1,TRBJ2-3,CSADLAGGPTDTQYF
TRBV5-4,TRBJ1-3,CASSWGASSAGSGNTIYF
TRBV6-6,TRBJ2-5,CASNPAGKETQYF
TRBV7-9,TRBJ1-6,CASSNPAGPNNSPLHF
TRBV6-1,TRBJ1-4,CASRPGPGGKLFF
TRBV7-7,TRBJ2-1,CASSPPGAYNVQFF
TRBV5-5,TRBJ2-4,CASSLAGASLAKNIQYF
TRBV6-1,TRBJ2-7,CASSEHGTPSEQYF
TRBV12-3/TRBV12-4,TRBJ1-5,CASSVPGAQPQHF
TRBV7-7,TRBJ2-3,CASSTGTGADTQYF
TRBV9,TRBJ2-5,CASSVGGLAGWQETQYF
TRBV23-1,TRBJ1-4,CASSLRTGHATNEKLFF
TRBV18,TRBJ1-1,CASTDTLNTEAFF
TRBV9,TRBJ2-7,CASSVGSGGPSYEQYF
TRBV6-2/TRBV6-3,TRBJ2-3,CASMGRTANDGDTQYF
TRBV4-2,TRBJ2-7,CASSQGGRSQYF
TRBV7-2,TRBJ1-2,CASSQGFYGYTF
TRBV3-1,TRBJ2-3,CASSQTGLVAQYF
TRBV4-3,TRBJ1-4,CASSQAPVHGAANEKLFF
TRBV11-2,TRBJ1-5,CASRKGLNQPQHF
TRBV10-3,TRBJ2-3,CAISRDRDTDTQYF
TRBV28,TRBJ1-1,CASSLQTRGAFF
TRBV28,TRBJ1-2,CASSDNSHYGYTF
TRBV20-1,TRBJ2-3,CSARTDNTDTQYF
TRBV5-1,TRBJ2-1,CATRAGESYNEQFF
TRBV20-1,TRBJ1-5,CSARVQGSNQPQHF
TRBV5-1,TRBJ2-6,CASSSGTRNTGANVLTF
TRBV20-1,TRBJ2-7,CSARRGTGLAAEQYF
TRBV12-3/TRBV12-4,TRBJ2-7,CASSAGLAGGDEQYF
TRBV12-3/TRBV12-4,TRBJ1-5,CASSSGLYQPQHF
TRBV7-9,TRBJ1-2,CASSYAGSGDGYTF
TRBV20-1,TRBJ2-5,CSASGGETQYF
TRBV20-1,TRBJ2-3,CSARPYRVLDTDTQYF
TRBV20-1,TRBJ2-3,CSAPLATDTQYF
TRBV4-1,TRBJ1-6,CASSHPTKGSGSPLHF
TRBV7-9,TRBJ2-3,CASSARLAPLSTDTQYF
TRBV12-3/TRBV12-4,TRBJ1-6,CASRRQINSPLHF
TRBV5-6,TRBJ2-1,CASSLERGGAGPYNEQFF
TRBV4-2,TRBJ2-3,CASSQELSFGGASTDTQYF
TRBV30,TRBJ1-3,CAWSVARHSGNTIYF
TRBV18,TRBJ1-4,CASSVDRDGEKLFF